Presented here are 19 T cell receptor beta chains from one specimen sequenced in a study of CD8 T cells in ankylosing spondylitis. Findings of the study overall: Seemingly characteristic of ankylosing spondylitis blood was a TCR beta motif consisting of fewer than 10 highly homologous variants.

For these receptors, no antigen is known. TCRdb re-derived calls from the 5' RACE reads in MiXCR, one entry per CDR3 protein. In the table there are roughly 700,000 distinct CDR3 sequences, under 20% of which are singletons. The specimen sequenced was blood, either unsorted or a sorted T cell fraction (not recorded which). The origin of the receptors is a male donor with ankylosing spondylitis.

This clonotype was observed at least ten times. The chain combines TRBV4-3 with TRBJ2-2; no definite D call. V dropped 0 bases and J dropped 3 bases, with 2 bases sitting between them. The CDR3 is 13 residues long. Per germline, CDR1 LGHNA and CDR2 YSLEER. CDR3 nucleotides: TGCGCCAGCAGCCAAGAGTACACCGGGGAGCTGTTTTTT. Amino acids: CASSQEYTGELFF.

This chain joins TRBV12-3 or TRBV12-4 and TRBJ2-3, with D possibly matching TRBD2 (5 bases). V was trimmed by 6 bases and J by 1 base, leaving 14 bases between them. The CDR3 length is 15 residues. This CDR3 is CASRSRTLGTDTQYF. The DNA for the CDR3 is TGTGCCAGCAGATCACGGACTCTCGGCACAGATACGCAGTATTTT.

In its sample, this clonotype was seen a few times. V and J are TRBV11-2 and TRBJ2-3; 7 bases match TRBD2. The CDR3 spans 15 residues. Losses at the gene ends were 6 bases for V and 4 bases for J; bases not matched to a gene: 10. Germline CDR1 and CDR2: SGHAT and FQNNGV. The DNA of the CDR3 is TGTGCCAGCAGTTCCTGGCGGGAGCGCTCAGATACGCAGTATTTT. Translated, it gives CASSSWRERSDTQYF.

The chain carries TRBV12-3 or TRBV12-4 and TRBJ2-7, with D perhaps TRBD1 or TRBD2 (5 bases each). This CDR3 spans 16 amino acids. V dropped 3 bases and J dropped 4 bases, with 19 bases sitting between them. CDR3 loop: CASSFWGRGTKYEQYF. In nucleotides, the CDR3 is TGTGCCAGCAGTTTTTGGGGTAGAGGGACCAAGTACGAGCAGTACTTC.

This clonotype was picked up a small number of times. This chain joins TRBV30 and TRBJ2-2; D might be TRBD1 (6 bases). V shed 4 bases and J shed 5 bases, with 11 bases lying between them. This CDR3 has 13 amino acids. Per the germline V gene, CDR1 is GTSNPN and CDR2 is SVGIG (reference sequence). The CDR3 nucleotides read TGTGCCTGGAACACACAGGGAACCGGGGAGCTGTTTTTT. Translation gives CAWNTQGTGELFF.

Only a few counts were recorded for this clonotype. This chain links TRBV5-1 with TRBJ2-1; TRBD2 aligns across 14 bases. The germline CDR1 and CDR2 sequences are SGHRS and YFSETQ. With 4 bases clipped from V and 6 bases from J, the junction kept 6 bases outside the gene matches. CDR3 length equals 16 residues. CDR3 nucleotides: TGCGCCAGCAGCATCCAGACTAGCGGGAGGGGCAATGAGCAGTTCTTC. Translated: CASSIQTSGRGNEQFF.

DNA of the CDR3: TGTGCCAGCATAGAATCGAACACTGAAGCTTTCTTT. Protein sequence: CASIESNTEAFF. The rearrangement links TRBV2 to TRBJ1-1; no clear D. Germline lookup yields CDR1 SNHLY and CDR2 FYNNEI. Trimming stripped 7 bases from V and 1 base from J, with 7 bases between. This CDR3 is built from 12 residues. The complete variable domain, with remaining parts taken from reference TRBV2 and TRBJ1-1, reads EPEVTQTPSHQVTQMGQEVILRCVPISNHLYFYWYRQILGQKVEFLVSFYNNEISEKSEIFDDQFSVERPDGSNFTLKIRSTKLEDSAMYFCASIESNTEAFFGQGTRLTVV.

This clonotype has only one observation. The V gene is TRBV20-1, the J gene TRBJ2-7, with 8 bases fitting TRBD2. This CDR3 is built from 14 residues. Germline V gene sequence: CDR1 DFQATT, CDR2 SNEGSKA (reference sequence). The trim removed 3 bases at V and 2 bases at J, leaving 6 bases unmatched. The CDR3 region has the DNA TGCAGTGCTAGGCCGAATAGCGGGGCCTACGAGCAGTACTTC. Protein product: CSARPNSGAYEQYF.

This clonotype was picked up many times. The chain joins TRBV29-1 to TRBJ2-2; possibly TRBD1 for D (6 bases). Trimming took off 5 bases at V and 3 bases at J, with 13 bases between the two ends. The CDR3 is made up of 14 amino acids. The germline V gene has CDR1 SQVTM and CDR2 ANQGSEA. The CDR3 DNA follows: TGCAGCGTTCGGGTCAGGGGCGACACCGGGGAGCTGTTTTTT. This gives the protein CSVRVRGDTGELFF.

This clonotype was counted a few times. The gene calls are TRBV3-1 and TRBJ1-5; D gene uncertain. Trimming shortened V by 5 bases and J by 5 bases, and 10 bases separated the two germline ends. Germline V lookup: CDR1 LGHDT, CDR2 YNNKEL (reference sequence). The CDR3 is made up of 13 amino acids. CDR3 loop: CASSWGMDQPQHF. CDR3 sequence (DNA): TGTGCCAGCAGCTGGGGAATGGATCAGCCCCAGCATTTT.

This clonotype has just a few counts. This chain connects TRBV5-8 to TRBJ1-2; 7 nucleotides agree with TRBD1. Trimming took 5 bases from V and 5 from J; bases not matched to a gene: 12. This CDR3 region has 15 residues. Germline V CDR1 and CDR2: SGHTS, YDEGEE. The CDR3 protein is CASRFSGTATYGYTF. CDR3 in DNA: TGTGCCAGCAGGTTTTCCGGGACAGCAACGTATGGCTACACCTTC. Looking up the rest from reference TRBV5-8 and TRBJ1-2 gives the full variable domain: EAGVTQSPTHLIKTRGQQATLRCSPISGHTSVYWYQQALGLGLQFLLWYDEGEERNRGNFPPRFSGRQFPNYSSELNVNALELEDSALYLCASRFSGTATYGYTFGSGTRLTVV.

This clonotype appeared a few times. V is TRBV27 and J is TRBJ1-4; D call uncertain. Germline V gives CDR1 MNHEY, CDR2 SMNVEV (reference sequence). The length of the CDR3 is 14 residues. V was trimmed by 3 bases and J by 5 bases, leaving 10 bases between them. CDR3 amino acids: CASSFFGPNEKLFF. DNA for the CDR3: TGTGCCAGCAGTTTCTTCGGACCCAATGAAAAACTGTTTTTT. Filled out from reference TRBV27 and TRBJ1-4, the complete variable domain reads EAQVTQNPRYLITVTGKKLTVTCSQNMNHEYMSWYRQDPGLGLRQIYYSMNVEVTDKGDVPEGYKVSRKEKRNFPLILESPSPNQTSLYFCASSFFGPNEKLFFGSGTQLSVL.

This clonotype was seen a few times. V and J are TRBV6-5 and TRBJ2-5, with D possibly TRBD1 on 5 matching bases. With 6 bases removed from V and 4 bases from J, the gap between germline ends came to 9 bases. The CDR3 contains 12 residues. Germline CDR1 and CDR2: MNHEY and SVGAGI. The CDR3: CASRNQGETQYF. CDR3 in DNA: TGTGCCAGCAGAAACCAGGGAGAGACCCAGTACTTC.

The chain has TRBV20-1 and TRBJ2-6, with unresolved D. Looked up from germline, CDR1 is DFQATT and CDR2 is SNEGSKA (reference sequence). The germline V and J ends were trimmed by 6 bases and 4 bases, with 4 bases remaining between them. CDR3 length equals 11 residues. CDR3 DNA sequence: TGCAGTGCGAGGGGGGCCAACGTCCTGACTTTC. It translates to CSARGANVLTF.

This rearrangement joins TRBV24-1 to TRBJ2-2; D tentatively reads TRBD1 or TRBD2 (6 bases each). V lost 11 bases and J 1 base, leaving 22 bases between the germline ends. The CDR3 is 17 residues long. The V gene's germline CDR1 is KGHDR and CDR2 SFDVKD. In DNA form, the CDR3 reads TGTGCCATCTCAAGTGCCGGAGGGGGATTGAACACCGGGGAGCTGTTTTTT. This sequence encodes CAISSAGGGLNTGELFF.

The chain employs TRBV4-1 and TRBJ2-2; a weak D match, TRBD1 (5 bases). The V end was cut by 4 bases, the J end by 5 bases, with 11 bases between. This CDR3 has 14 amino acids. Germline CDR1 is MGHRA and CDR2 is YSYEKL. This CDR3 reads CASSPTDNTGELFF. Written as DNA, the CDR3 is TGCGCCAGCAGCCCGACAGATAATACCGGGGAGCTGTTTTTT.

For the CDR3, the DNA is TGTGCCAGCAGCTTATTCGCGGGGAACACCGGGGAGCTGTTTTTT. It specifies CASSLFAGNTGELFF. This chain links TRBV7-2 with TRBJ2-2; possible D gene TRBD2, 5 bases. CDR3 length: 15 residues. In germline, CDR1 is SGHTA, CDR2 FQGNSA. V shed 2 bases and J shed 1 base, with 8 bases lying between them. Looking up the rest from reference TRBV7-2 and TRBJ2-2 gives the full variable domain: GAGVSQSPSNKVTEKGKDVELRCDPISGHTALYWYRQSLGQGLEFLIYFQGNSAPDKSGLPSDRFSAERTGGSVSTLTIQRTQQEDSAVYLCASSLFAGNTGELFFGEGSRLTVL.

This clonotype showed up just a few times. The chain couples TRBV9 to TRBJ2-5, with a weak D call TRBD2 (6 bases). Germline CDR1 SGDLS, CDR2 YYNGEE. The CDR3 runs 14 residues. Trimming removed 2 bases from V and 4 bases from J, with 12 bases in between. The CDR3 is CASSVGLALETQYF. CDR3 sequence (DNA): TGTGCCAGCAGCGTCGGGCTAGCGCTAGAGACCCAGTACTTC.

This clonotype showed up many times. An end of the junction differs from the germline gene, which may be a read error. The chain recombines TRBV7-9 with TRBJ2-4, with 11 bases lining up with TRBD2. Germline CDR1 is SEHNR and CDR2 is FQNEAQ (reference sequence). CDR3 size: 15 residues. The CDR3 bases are TGTGCCAGCAGCATAGCGGGAGGGCCTCAGGACATTCAGTACTTC. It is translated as CASSIAGGPQDIQYF.